This T cell receptor beta chain derives from a study of early T cells in non-severe SARS-CoV-2 infection. TCRdb itself ran the 5' RACE reads through MiXCR, one entry per CDR3 protein. The table includes some 42,000 distinct CDR3 sequences, about 5.9% detected once. In germline, CDR1 is SGHTA, CDR2 FQGNSA. The CDR3 is 12 residues long. V was trimmed by 3 bases and J by 5 bases, leaving 7 bases between them. This clonotype was seen a handful of times. As yet, its antigen is unknown. General study findings and limits: VDJdb matches were skewed toward anti-spike CD8 T cell responses.

Sequencing was performed on whole blood, taken at baseline. The V gene is TRBV7-2, the J gene TRBJ2-5, with no clear D. This TCR was sampled from an adult who was a healthcare worker with PCR-confirmed SARS-CoV-2 infection or an uninfected control (not recorded which). The CDR3 is CASSFSVETQYF. The CDR3 DNA is TGTGCCAGCAGCTTCAGTGTGGAGACCCAGTACTTC.